What follows is one T cell receptor beta chain and its context. The CDR3 is 13 amino acids. V was shortened by 7 bases and J by 7 bases, with 16 bases between the two germline ends. Germline CDR1 ENHRY, CDR2 SYGVKD. The sample comes from a study of blood T cell repertoires in COVID-19. Sequencing used immunoSEQ multiplex PCR; TCRdb keeps in-frame clones, though not all of them. The table includes roughly 460,000 clones, approximately 90% detected once. Patients in Seattle were enrolled during active infection, then followed longitudinally. This sequence originates from a man aged 18-30 years with COVID-19, enrolled during active disease. The specimen was peripheral blood. The J gene is TRBJ1-2, the V gene TRBV10-3; no firm D call. Here the CDR3 reads CAITEKKMSGYTF. The CDR3 region has the DNA TGTGCCATCACCGAGAAAAAAATGAGTGGCTACACCTTC.